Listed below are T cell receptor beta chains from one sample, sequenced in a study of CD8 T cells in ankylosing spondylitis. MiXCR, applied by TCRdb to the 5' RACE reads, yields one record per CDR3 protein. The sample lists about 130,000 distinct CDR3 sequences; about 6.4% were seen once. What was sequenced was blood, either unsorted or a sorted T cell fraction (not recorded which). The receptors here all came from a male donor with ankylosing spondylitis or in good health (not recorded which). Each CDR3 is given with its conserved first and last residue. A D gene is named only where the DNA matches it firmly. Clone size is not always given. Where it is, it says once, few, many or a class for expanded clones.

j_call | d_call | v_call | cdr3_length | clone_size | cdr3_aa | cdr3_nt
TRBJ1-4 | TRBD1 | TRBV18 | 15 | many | CASSPRDRNNEKLFF | TGTGCCAGCTCACCCCGGGACAGGAATAATGAAAAACTGTTTTTT
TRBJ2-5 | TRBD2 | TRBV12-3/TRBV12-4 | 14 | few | CASSEVSGGETQYF | TGTGCCAGCAGTGAGGTGTCGGGAGGGGAGACCCAGTACTTC
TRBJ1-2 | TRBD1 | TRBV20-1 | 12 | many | CSARDRGGGYTF | TGCAGTGCTAGGGACAGGGGAGGCGGCTACACCTTC
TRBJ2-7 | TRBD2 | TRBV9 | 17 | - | CASSLDSGLAGRSRQYF | TGTGCCAGCAGCCTTGACTCGGGACTAGCGGGACGTTCCCGGCAGTACTTC
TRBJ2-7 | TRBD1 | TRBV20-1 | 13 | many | CSAIDRGRYEQYF | TGCAGTGCTATTGACAGGGGGAGATACGAGCAGTACTTC
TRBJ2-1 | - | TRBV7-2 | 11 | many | CASRGGNEQFF | TGTGCCAGCCGCGGTGGGAATGAGCAGTTCTTC
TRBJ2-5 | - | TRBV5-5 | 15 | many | CASSLGDPSVETQYF | TGTGCCAGCAGCTTGGGGGATCCTAGCGTCGAGACCCAGTACTTC
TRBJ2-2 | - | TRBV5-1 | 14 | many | CASSLRTDTGELFF | TGCGCCAGCAGCTTAAGGACAGACACCGGGGAGCTGTTTTTT
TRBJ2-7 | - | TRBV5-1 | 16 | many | CASSSMTGSISYEQYF | TGCGCCAGCAGCTCGATGACGGGGAGTATCTCCTACGAGCAGTACTTC
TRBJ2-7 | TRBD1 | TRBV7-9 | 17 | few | CASSLGNRGQGGDEQYF | TGTGCCAGCAGCTTAGGGAACCGAGGACAGGGAGGAGACGAGCAGTACTTC
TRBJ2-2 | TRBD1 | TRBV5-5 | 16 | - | CASSPRTHRGVGELFF | TGTGCCAGCAGCCCTCGGACTCACAGGGGGGTCGGGGAGCTGTTTTTT
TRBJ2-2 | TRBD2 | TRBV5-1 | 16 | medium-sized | CASSLVGGSVTGELFF | TGCGCCAGCAGCTTGGTAGGCGGGAGCGTCACCGGGGAGCTGTTTTTT
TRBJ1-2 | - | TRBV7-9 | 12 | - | CASSSEHLAYTF | TGTGCCAGCAGCTCCGAACACTTAGCCTACACCTTC
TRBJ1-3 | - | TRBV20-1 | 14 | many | CSASNRESGNTIYF | TGCAGTGCTAGTAACAGGGAATCTGGAAACACCATATATTTT
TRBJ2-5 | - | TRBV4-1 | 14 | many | CASSQEGGQETQYF | TGCGCCAGCAGCCAAGAAGGGGGCCAAGAGACCCAGTACTTC
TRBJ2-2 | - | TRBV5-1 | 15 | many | CASSLEPGNTGELFF | TGCGCCAGCAGCTTGGAGCCAGGGAATACCGGGGAGCTGTTTTTT
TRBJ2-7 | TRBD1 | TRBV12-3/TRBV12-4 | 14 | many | CASSTQGATYEQYF | TGTGCCAGCAGCACCCAGGGGGCTACCTACGAGCAGTACTTC
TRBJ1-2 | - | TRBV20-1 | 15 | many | CSANSRWGADYGYTF | TGCAGTGCCAACTCCAGGTGGGGGGCGGACTATGGCTACACCTTC
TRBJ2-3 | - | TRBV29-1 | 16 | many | CSGLPLADTSTDTQYF | TGCAGCGGCCTCCCTTTGGCAGACACTAGCACAGATACGCAGTATTTT
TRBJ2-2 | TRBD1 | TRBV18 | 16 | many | CASSPPGQGNTGELFF | TGTGCCAGCTCACCACCGGGACAGGGGAACACCGGGGAGCTGTTTTTT
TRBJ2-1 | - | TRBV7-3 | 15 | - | CASSLQPSAYNEQFF | TGTGCCAGCAGCTTACAACCTAGCGCGTACAATGAGCAGTTCTTC
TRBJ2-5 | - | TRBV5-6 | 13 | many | CASSLWQRETQYF | TGTGCCAGCAGCTTGTGGCAGCGGGAGACCCAGTACTTC
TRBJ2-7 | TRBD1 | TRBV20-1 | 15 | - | CSARDQGAIVYEQYF | TGCAGTGCTAGAGATCAGGGGGCAATAGTCTACGAGCAGTACTTC
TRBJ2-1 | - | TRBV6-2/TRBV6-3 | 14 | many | CASSYRDNRNEQFF | TGTGCCAGCAGTTACAGGGACAATCGCAATGAGCAGTTCTTC
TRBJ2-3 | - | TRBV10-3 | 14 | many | CAISGRGGTDTQYF | TGTGCCATCAGTGGCCGGGGCGGGACAGATACGCAGTATTTT
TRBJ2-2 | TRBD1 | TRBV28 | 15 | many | CASITHDRATGELFF | TGTGCCAGCATTACCCATGACAGGGCTACCGGGGAGCTGTTTTTT
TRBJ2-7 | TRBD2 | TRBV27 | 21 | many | CASRPLKFIGTSGGASYEQYF | TGTGCCAGCAGACCCCTAAAGTTTATAGGGACTAGCGGGGGGGCTTCCTACGAGCAGTACTTC
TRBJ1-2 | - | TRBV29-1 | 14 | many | CSVTATGTRYGYTF | TGCAGCGTGACGGCGACCGGGACAAGATATGGCTACACCTTC
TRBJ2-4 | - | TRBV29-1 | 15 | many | CSVEEEGKRANIQYF | TGCAGCGTTGAAGAGGAGGGGAAACGAGCAAACATTCAGTACTTC
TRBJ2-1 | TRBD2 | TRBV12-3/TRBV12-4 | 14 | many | CASRDLAGYNEQFF | TGTGCCAGCAGAGATCTAGCGGGTTACAATGAGCAGTTCTTC
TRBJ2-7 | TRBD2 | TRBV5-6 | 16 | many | CASSLALAGVNREQYF | TGTGCCAGCAGCTTGGCCCTAGCGGGAGTAAACCGCGAGCAGTACTTC
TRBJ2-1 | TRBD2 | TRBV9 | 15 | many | CASSSAGLAGEEQFF | TGTGCCAGCAGCTCGGCGGGACTAGCGGGAGAGGAGCAGTTCTTC
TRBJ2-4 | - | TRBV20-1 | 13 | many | CSAPTSSKNIQYF | TGCAGTGCGCCGACTAGTTCCAAAAACATTCAGTACTTC
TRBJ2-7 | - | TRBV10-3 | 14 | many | CAITPRLDSYEQYF | TGTGCCATCACCCCCAGGCTAGATTCCTACGAGCAGTACTTC
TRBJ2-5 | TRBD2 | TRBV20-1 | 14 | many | CSAIAGGRLETQYF | TGCAGTGCCATAGCGGGGGGGCGTTTAGAGACCCAGTACTTC
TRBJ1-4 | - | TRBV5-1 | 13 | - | CASNRGAEEKLFF | TGCGCCAGCAATAGGGGCGCGGAGGAAAAACTGTTTTTT
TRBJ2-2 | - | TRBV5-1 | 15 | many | CASSWSGANTGELFF | TGCGCCAGCAGCTGGAGTGGGGCCAACACCGGGGAGCTGTTTTTT
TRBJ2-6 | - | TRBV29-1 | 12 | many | CSVGTGANVLTF | TGCAGCGTTGGGACTGGGGCCAACGTCCTGACTTTC
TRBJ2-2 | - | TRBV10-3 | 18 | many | CAISDLIPQGGATGELFF | TGTGCCATCAGTGACTTAATTCCTCAGGGGGGTGCCACCGGGGAGCTGTTTTTT
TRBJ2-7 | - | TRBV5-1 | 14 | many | CASSQGRKTSEQYF | TGCGCCAGCAGCCAGGGACGCAAGACGAGCGAGCAGTACTTC
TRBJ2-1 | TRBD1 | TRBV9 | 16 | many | CASSVLPGTGDNEQFF | TGTGCCAGCAGCGTTCTCCCCGGGACAGGGGACAATGAGCAGTTCTTC
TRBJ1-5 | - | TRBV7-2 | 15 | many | CASSLWGSSNQPQHF | TGTGCCAGCAGCTTATGGGGCTCTAGCAATCAGCCCCAGCATTTT
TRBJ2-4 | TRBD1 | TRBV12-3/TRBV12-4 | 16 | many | CASSLGDSLSKNIQYF | TGTGCCAGCAGTTTAGGGGACAGTCTTTCCAAAAACATTCAGTACTTC
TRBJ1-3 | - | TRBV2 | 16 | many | CASSFRDPSTGNTIYF | TGTGCCAGCAGTTTCAGGGATCCTTCAACTGGAAACACCATATATTTT
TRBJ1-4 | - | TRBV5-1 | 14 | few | CASSLWGLEEKLFF | TGCGCCAGCAGCCTATGGGGGTTGGAAGAAAAACTGTTTTTT
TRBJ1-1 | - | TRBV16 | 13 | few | CASSQYADTEAFF | TGTGCCAGCAGCCAATATGCAGATACTGAAGCTTTCTTT
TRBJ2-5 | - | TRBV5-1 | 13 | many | CASSLGAQETQYF | TGCGCCAGCAGCTTGGGTGCACAAGAGACCCAGTACTTC
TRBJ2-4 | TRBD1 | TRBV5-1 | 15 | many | CASSPQGTGEDIQYF | TGCGCCAGCAGCCCTCAGGGGACAGGGGAGGACATTCAGTACTTC
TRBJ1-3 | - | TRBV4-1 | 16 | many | CASSLTTDYSGNTIYF | TGCGCCAGCAGCCTCACCACAGACTACTCTGGAAACACCATATATTTT
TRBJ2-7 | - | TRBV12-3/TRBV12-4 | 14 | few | CASTQGSHNPEQYF | TGTGCCAGCACTCAGGGATCCCATAACCCCGAGCAGTACTTC
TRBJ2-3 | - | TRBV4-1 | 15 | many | CASSQESSEADTQYF | TGCGCCAGCAGCCAAGAGTCTAGCGAGGCAGATACGCAGTATTTT
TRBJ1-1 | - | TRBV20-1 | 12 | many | CSARFFGTQAFF | TGCAGTGCTAGGTTTTTCGGGACACAAGCTTTCTTT
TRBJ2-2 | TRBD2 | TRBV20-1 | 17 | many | CSAREGSGGRNTGELFF | TGCAGTGCTAGAGAAGGTTCGGGGGGGCGTAACACCGGGGAGCTGTTTTTT